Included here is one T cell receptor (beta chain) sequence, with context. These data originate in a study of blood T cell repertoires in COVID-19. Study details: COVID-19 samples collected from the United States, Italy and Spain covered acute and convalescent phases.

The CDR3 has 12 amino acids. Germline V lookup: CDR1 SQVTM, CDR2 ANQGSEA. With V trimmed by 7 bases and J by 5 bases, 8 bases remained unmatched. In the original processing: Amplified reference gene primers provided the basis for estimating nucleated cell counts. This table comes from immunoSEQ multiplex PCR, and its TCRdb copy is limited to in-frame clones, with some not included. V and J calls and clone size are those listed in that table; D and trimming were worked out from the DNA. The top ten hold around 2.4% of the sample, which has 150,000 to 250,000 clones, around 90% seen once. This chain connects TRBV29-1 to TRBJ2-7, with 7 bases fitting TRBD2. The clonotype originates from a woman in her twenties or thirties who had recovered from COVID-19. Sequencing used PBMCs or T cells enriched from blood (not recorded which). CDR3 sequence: CSAREGLHEQYF. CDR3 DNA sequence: TGCAGCGCCAGGGAGGGGCTACACGAGCAGTACTTC.